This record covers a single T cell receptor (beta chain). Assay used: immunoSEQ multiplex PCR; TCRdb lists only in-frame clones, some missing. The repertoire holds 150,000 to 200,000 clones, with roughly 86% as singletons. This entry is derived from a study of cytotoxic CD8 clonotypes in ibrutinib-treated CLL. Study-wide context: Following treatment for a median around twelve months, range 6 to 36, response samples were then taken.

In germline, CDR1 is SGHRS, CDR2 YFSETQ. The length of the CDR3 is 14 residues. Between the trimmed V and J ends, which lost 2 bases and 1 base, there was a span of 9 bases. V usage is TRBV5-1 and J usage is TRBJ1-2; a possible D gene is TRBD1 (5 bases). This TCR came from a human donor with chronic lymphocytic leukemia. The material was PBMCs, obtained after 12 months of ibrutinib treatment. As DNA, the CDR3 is TGCGCCAGCAGCTTCAACAGGCTTAACTATGGCTACACCTTC. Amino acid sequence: CASSFNRLNYGYTF. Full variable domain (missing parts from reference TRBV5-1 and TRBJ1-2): KAGVTQTPRYLIKTRGQQVTLSCSPISGHRSVSWYQQTPGQGLQFLFEYFSETQRNKGNFPGRFSGRQFSNSRSEMNVSTLELGDSALYLCASSFNRLNYGYTFGSGTRLTVV.